The rows below give T cell receptor beta chains drawn from one sample of a study of T cell changes during pregnancy in multiple sclerosis. Profiling relied on immunoSEQ multiplex PCR, and the TCRdb table lists in-frame clones only, not all of them. The sample includes 33,000 or so clones, 80% to 95% seen only once; the top ten take 0.43%. Sequenced here: CD4+ T cells from peripheral blood mononuclear cells, sampled in the third trimester of pregnancy. These TCRs come from a female donor in good health, enrolled as a control in a pregnancy study. The CDR3 runs from the conserved cysteine through the conserved F or W. D genes are given only for firm matches. Clone size, where shown, is once, few, many, or a class for clones that have expanded.

NA NA TRBJ1-6 TRBV13 CASSTRTYNSPLHF TGTGCCAGCAGCACAAGAACATATAATTCACCCCTCCACTTT
NA NA TRBJ1-1 TRBV6-1 CASITTQVGTEAFF TGTGCCAGCATAACGACGCAGGTTGGCACTGAAGCTTTCTTT
NA TRBD1 TRBJ2-7 TRBV6-6 CASSIQGKGSSYEQYF TGTGCCAGCAGTATACAGGGGAAAGGGAGCTCCTACGAGCAGTACTTC
NA NA TRBJ1-3 TRBV10-3 CAISEPGISGNTIYF TGTGCCATCAGTGAGCCGGGGATCTCTGGAAACACCATATATTTT
NA TRBD2 TRBJ2-3 TRBV28 CASSGRLAGTSADTQYF TGTGCCAGCAGTGGTAGACTAGCGGGGACGTCGGCAGATACGCAGTATTTT
NA TRBD1 TRBJ1-5 TRBV2 CASDREVGGNQPQHF TGTGCCAGCGACAGGGAGGTGGGGGGCAATCAGCCCCAGCATTTT
NA TRBD1 TRBJ2-7 TRBV7-2 CASSLTRDRGLHEQYF TGTGCCAGCAGCTTAACCAGGGACAGGGGGCTCCACGAGCAGTACTTC
NA NA TRBJ1-6 TRBV6-6 CASSLDTPPLHF TGTGCCAGCAGTTTGGACACCCCACCCCTCCACTTT
NA NA TRBJ2-5 TRBV7-2 CASSLEETGVRTQYF TGTGCCAGCAGCTTAGAGGAAACAGGAGTACGAACCCAGTACTTC
once TRBD2 TRBJ2-1 TRBV4-2 CASSLAGSRGNEQFF TGTGCCAGCAGCCTAGCGGGGTCGCGGGGCAATGAGCAGTTCTTC
NA NA TRBJ1-4 TRBV6-6 CASMRDSTNEKLFF TGTGCCAGCATGAGGGACTCAACTAATGAAAAACTGTTTTTT
NA NA TRBJ2-7 TRBV6-1 CASREGTAHSYEQYF TGTGCCAGCAGGGAGGGGACGGCCCACTCCTACGAGCAGTACTTC
once TRBD1 TRBJ2-7 TRBV27 CASSLGRQGRDEQYF TGTGCCAGCAGTTTAGGGCGACAGGGCCGTGATGAGCAGTACTTC
NA NA TRBJ2-7 TRBV19 CASSRRESYEQYF TGTGCCAGTAGTAGGAGAGAGTCCTACGAGCAGTACTTC
NA NA TRBJ2-1 TRBV7-8 CASSLAPTSSYNEQFF TGTGCCAGCAGCTTAGCGCCAACTAGCTCCTACAATGAGCAGTTCTTC
NA NA TRBJ2-3 TRBV7-9 CASSLAGGLWDTQYF TGTGCCAGCAGCTTAGCGGGGGGGCTGTGGGATACGCAGTATTTT
NA NA TRBJ1-1 TRBV6-5 CASRVGRANTEAFF TGTGCCAGCAGGGTCGGGAGAGCCAACACTGAAGCTTTCTTT
few TRBD1 TRBJ1-6 TRBV4-1 CASSQNPGQGNSPLHF TGCGCCAGCAGCCAAAACCCGGGACAGGGAAATTCACCCCTCCACTTT
NA TRBD2 TRBJ2-1 TRBV7-2 CASSLYSGGNNEQFF TGTGCCAGCAGCCTCTATAGCGGGGGAAACAATGAGCAGTTCTTC
NA TRBD1 TRBJ2-7 TRBV30 CAWSVLGDRGVEQYF TGTGCCTGGAGTGTACTAGGGGACAGGGGAGTCGAGCAGTACTTC
NA TRBD1 TRBJ2-5 TRBV6-6 CASSYATGASQETQYF TGTGCCAGCAGTTACGCGACAGGGGCGTCCCAAGAGACCCAGTACTTC
NA NA TRBJ1-1 TRBV13 CASSFQGRNTEAFF TGTGCCAGCAGCTTTCAGGGGAGGAACACTGAAGCTTTCTTT
NA NA TRBJ2-3 TRBV27 CASSLYTTSTDTQYF TGTGCCAGCAGTTTATATACCACTAGCACAGATACGCAGTATTTT
NA NA TRBJ2-7 TRBV7-2 CASSQFRDVGEQYF TGTGCCAGCAGCCAGTTCAGGGATGTGGGGGAGCAGTACTTC
NA NA TRBJ1-6 TRBV30 CASNQESSYNSPLHF TGTGCCAGCAATCAGGAAAGCTCCTATAATTCACCCCTCCACTTT
NA TRBD1 TRBJ1-3 TRBV4-3 CASSQGLQGHSGNTIYF TGCGCCAGCAGCCAAGGCCTACAGGGGCACTCTGGAAACACCATATATTTT
NA NA TRBJ1-2 TRBV7-9 CASSLRQGTNYGYTF TGTGCCAGCAGCCTCAGGCAGGGAACTAACTATGGCTACACCTTC
NA NA TRBJ1-1 TRBV4-3 CASSSSQGLEAFF TGCGCCAGCAGCTCAAGCCAGGGGCTTGAAGCTTTCTTT
NA NA TRBJ1-2 TRBV7-2 CASRRGGSPGPKGYTF TGTGCCAGCCGCCGGGGGGGGAGCCCGGGGCCAAAGGGCTACACCTTC
once NA TRBJ1-2 TRBV2 CASTGGQGHYGYTF TGTGCCAGCACGGGTGGGCAGGGCCACTATGGCTACACCTTC
NA TRBD1 TRBJ2-7 TRBV4-1 CASSQGPQPGQGYEQYF TGCGCCAGCAGCCAGGGCCCCCAACCGGGACAGGGCTACGAGCAGTACTTC
NA TRBD2 TRBJ2-5 TRBV4-2 CASSQDLTSGGLKQETQYF TGTGCCAGCAGCCAAGATCTCACTAGCGGGGGCCTCAAACAAGAGACCCAGTACTTC
once NA TRBJ2-6 TRBV7-2 CASSLGGGSFGGANVLTF TGTGCCAGCAGCTTAGGCGGAGGGAGTTTCGGTGGGGCCAACGTCCTGACTTTC
NA TRBD2 TRBJ2-4 TRBV5-4 CASSLIGGGGQNIQYF TGTGCCAGCAGCTTGATCGGCGGGGGGGGTCAAAACATTCAGTACTTC
NA NA TRBJ1-4 TRBV9 CASSVATGGREKLFF TGTGCCAGCAGCGTAGCTACGGGGGGCCGCGAAAAACTGTTTTTT
once TRBD1 TRBJ2-1 TRBV18 CASSRQGNEQFF TGTGCCAGCTCTCGACAGGGAAATGAGCAGTTCTTC
NA TRBD1 TRBJ2-6 TRBV4-3 CASSQLTGTGGSGANVLTF TGCGCCAGCAGCCAACTTACCGGGACAGGGGGCTCTGGGGCCAACGTCCTGACTTTC
NA TRBD1 TRBJ1-5 TRBV6-5 CASSPTGFNQPQHF TGTGCCAGCAGCCCGACAGGGTTCAATCAGCCCCAGCATTTT
NA NA TRBJ1-1 TRBV28 CASRGDMNTEAFF TGTGCCAGCAGAGGGGACATGAACACTGAAGCTTTCTTT
NA NA TRBJ2-1 TRBV6-6 CASSYRGAGEQFF TGTGCCAGCAGTTACAGAGGTGCGGGGGAGCAGTTCTTC
few TRBD1 TRBJ1-5 TRBV7-6 CARQGARDQPQHF TGTGCCAGACAGGGGGCTCGGGATCAGCCCCAGCATTTT
NA NA TRBJ1-4 TRBV7-8 CASSSAGSFNEKLFF TGTGCCAGCAGCTCCGCCGGGAGTTTTAATGAAAAACTGTTTTTT